These T cell receptor beta chains were read from a single sample in a study of Graves' ophthalmopathy and Graves' hyperthyroidism. TCRdb re-called the multiplex PCR reads through MiXCR, storing one row per CDR3 protein. Altogether approximately 700,000 distinct CDR3 sequences are present, roughly two fifths being singletons, with the ten largest covering more than 2.5%. The sample taken for sequencing was peripheral blood. Every receptor here comes from an adult man with Graves' ophthalmopathy. Each CDR3 is given with its conserved first and last residue. The D gene is left open where the match is weak. Expanded clones are given a class, and other clones once, few, many or no size at all.

J: TRBJ2-2
size: NA
V: TRBV5-1
D: NA
DNA: TGCGCCAGCAGCCCGCGTGAAAGGCCCGGGGAGCTGTTTTTT
CDR3: CASSPRERPGELFF

J: TRBJ2-5
size: many
V: TRBV2
D: TRBD1
DNA: TGTGCCAGCAAGGAAGGGGGCCGATGGGAGACCCAGTACTTC
CDR3: CASKEGGRWETQYF

J: TRBJ1-1
size: many
V: TRBV9
D: NA
DNA: TGTGCCAGCAGCGTAGAAGGTCGACGGTCGGCGTTCACTGAAGCTTTCTTT
CDR3: CASSVEGRRSAFTEAFF

J: TRBJ1-1
size: NA
V: TRBV2
D: NA
DNA: TGTGCCAGCAGTGATGGGAGGCCGGCTGAAGCTTTCTTT
CDR3: CASSDGRPAEAFF

J: TRBJ1-2
size: many
V: TRBV7-9
D: NA
DNA: TGTGCCAGCAGCTTATGTGTGTCTTGGGACTGTCTCGGCTACACCTTC
CDR3: CASSLCVSWDCLGYTF

J: TRBJ1-5
size: NA
V: TRBV5-4
D: TRBD1
DNA: TGCGCCAGCAGCCAAGTTCCGGGACAGGGGTATCAGCCCCAGCATTTT
CDR3: CASSQVPGQGYQPQHF

J: TRBJ2-7
size: NA
V: TRBV7-9
D: TRBD1
DNA: TGCGCCAGCAGCCAAGAAGGGTTGGGACAGGGCTACGAGCAGTACTTC
CDR3: CASSQEGLGQGYEQYF

J: TRBJ2-5
size: many
V: TRBV24-1
D: NA
DNA: TGTGCCACCAGTGATTCGGCGGTGAGCTCAGAGACCCAGTACTTC
CDR3: CATSDSAVSSETQYF

J: TRBJ2-7
size: NA
V: TRBV7-6
D: TRBD1
DNA: TGTGCCAGCAGCTTAGATGCCGGGACAGCGACCTACGAGCAGTACTTC
CDR3: CASSLDAGTATYEQYF

J: TRBJ1-6
size: few
V: TRBV5-8
D: NA
DNA: TGTGCCAGCAGGAGCGACAGACTCAATTCACCCCTCCACTTT
CDR3: CASRSDRLNSPLHF

J: TRBJ2-1
size: NA
V: TRBV9
D: TRBD2
DNA: TGTGCCAGCAGTGTGGCTAGCGGAAGGCTAGCCTCCAATGAGCAGTTCTTC
CDR3: CASSVASGRLASNEQFF

J: TRBJ2-5
size: many
V: TRBV4-3
D: NA
DNA: TGCGCCAGCAGCCAAGATCTGGAGGGGAGGACCCAGTACTTC
CDR3: CASSQDLEGRTQYF

J: TRBJ2-7
size: NA
V: TRBV19
D: NA
DNA: TGTGCCAGTAGTATAGCGACGGACTCCTACGAGCAGTACTTC
CDR3: CASSIATDSYEQYF

J: TRBJ2-3
size: NA
V: TRBV24-1
D: NA
DNA: TGTGCCACCAGTGATTTGGAGGGGGATACGCAGTATTTT
CDR3: CATSDLEGDTQYF

J: TRBJ1-3
size: few
V: TRBV18
D: NA
DNA: TGTGCCAGCTCACCACCGGGCGCGGAAGGAAACACCATATATTTT
CDR3: CASSPPGAEGNTIYF

J: TRBJ1-5
size: NA
V: TRBV19
D: TRBD1
DNA: TGTGCCAGTAGAAAACGACAGGGAGAACAGCCCCAGCATTTT
CDR3: CASRKRQGEQPQHF